Following are 5 T cell receptor beta chains from one sample sequenced in a study of blood T cell repertoires in COVID-19. Method: immunoSEQ multiplex PCR; TCRdb's copy keeps in-frame clones and lacks some. The sample contains about 190,000 clones, roughly nine tenths of which appear only once. The sample was peripheral blood. These receptors were obtained from a man between 70 and 80 years old with active or convalescent COVID-19.

The chain joins TRBV18 to TRBJ2-1; TRBD1 is a possible D gene (6 bases). V dropped 0 bases and J dropped 4 bases, with 16 bases sitting between them. The germline V gene encodes CDR1 KGHSH and CDR2 LQKENI. The CDR3 loop spans 17 amino acids. This chain's CDR3 is CASSPPLTGSIYNEQFF. The CDR3 DNA reads as TGTGCCAGCTCACCACCCCTGACAGGATCTATATACAATGAGCAGTTCTTC.

V usage is TRBV3-1 (or the pseudogene TRBV3-2) and J usage is TRBJ2-5; 10 bases are a match to TRBD2. The trim removed 1 base at V and 1 base at J, leaving 6 bases unmatched. Germline V gene sequence: CDR1 LGHDT, CDR2 YNNKEL (reference sequence). CDR3 size: 17 residues. This CDR3 is CASSQGASGGRQETQYF. In DNA, the CDR3 is TGTGCCAGCAGCCAAGGCGCTAGCGGGGGACGCCAAGAGACCCAGTACTTC.

V usage is TRBV5-6 and J usage is TRBJ2-2; perhaps TRBD1 as D (5 bases). Trimming stripped 3 bases from V and 6 bases from J, with 6 bases between. Germline values: CDR1 SGHDT, CDR2 YYEEEE. CDR3 length equals 12 residues. The CDR3 nucleotides read TGTGCCAGCAGCTCGACAGCCGGGGAGCTGTTTTTT. Translated, it gives CASSSTAGELFF.

The rearrangement joins TRBV5-1 to TRBJ2-7; TRBD1 aligns across 10 bases. V was pared by 2 bases and J by 2 bases, with 1 base of the junction left unmatched. The CDR3 runs to 14 residues. Germline lookup yields CDR1 SGHRS and CDR2 YFSETQ. The CDR3 DNA is TGCGCCAGCAGCTTAGGACAGGGGGCCTACGAGCAGTACTTC. It translates to CASSLGQGAYEQYF.

V and J are TRBV10-1 and TRBJ1-4; 8 nucleotides agree with TRBD1. The CDR3 runs 18 residues. The germline CDR1 and CDR2 sequences are WNHNN and SYGVQD (reference sequence). V lost 8 bases and J lost 0; bases outside the gene matches: 14. The CDR3 nucleotides read TGCGCCAGCCCGTTGCGGGACAGGCTAGATCCAACTAATGAAAAACTGTTTTTT. Amino acid sequence: CASPLRDRLDPTNEKLFF.